This TCR beta chain came from a study of shared clonotypes between healthy human individuals. For the study at large: Each donor contributed plates that comprised three CD4 naive, three CD4 memory, two CD8 naive and one CD8 memory.

Assay execution took place at the deep level. Using immunoSEQ multiplex PCR, the repertoire was profiled, and TCRdb retains in-frame clones only, with some absent. The sample contains 2 million to 2.5 million clones, around 93% of which appear only once. The CDR3 runs 17 residues. Per germline, CDR1 LGHNT and CDR2 FRNRAP. The V and J ends lost 1 base and 4 bases, in that order; junction bases with no gene match: 11. This rearrangement joins TRBV12-5 to TRBJ1-2; 8 bases match TRBD1. The clonotype originates from a man aged 18 to 29 in good health. Some clones in this sample may be carry-over from other donors' samples. Specimen: naive CD4+ T cells from PBMCs. Subset given: CD45RA+ positively selected. The CDR3 loop is CASGLAGQGRFGYGYTF. The CDR3 DNA reads TGTGCTAGTGGTTTGGCAGGACAGGGTCGGTTCGGCTATGGCTACACCTTC.